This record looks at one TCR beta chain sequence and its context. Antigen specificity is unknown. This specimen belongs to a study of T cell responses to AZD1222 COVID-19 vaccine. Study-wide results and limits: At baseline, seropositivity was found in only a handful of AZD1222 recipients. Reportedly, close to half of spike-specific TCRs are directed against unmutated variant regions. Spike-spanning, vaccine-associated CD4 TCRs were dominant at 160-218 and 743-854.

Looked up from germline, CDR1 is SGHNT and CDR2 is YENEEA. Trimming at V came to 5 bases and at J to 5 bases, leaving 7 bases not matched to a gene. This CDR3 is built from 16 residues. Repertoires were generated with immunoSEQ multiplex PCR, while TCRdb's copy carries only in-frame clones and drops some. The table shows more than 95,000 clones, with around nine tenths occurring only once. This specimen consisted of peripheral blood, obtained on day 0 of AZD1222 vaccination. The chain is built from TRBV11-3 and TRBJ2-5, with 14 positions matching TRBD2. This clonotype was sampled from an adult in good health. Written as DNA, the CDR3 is TGTGCCAGCAGCCAGCGACTAGCGGGGGGGCGGGAGACCCAGTACTTC. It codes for CASSQRLAGGRETQYF.